The 6 T cell receptor beta chains below all came from one sample that was sequenced in a study of technical replicates of blood from several donors. Data came from immunoSEQ multiplex PCR; TCRdb stores just in-frame clones and leaves some out. The repertoire holds 75,000 to 95,000 clones, with roughly 96% as singletons. The specimen sequenced was T cells isolated from PBMCs. The receptor source for this set is a human donor in good health.

The V and J genes are TRBV29-1 and TRBJ1-2; the match to TRBD1 covers 12 bases. The CDR3 length is 12 residues. Germline V CDR1 and CDR2: SQVTM, ANQGSEA. After removal of 6 bases from V and 8 bases from J, the junction contained 4 bases not matched to a gene. The DNA for the CDR3 is TGCAGCGTCGCCGGGACAGGGGGCGGCTACACCTTC. Residues: CSVAGTGGGYTF.

The gene calls are TRBV7-3 and TRBJ1-6; 7 bases line up with TRBD1. Per germline, CDR1 SGHTA and CDR2 FQGTGA. There are 15 residues in the CDR3. After removal of 5 bases from V and 8 bases from J, the junction contained 9 bases not matched to a gene. For the CDR3, the DNA is TGTGCCAGCAGCCAGACAGGGTCTTCGGATTCACCCCTCCACTTT. This encodes CASSQTGSSDSPLHF. The full variable domain, with the rest looked up from reference TRBV7-3 and TRBJ1-6, is GAGVSQTPSNKVTEKGKYVELRCDPISGHTALYWYRQSLGQGPEFLIYFQGTGAADDSGLPNDRFFAVRPEGSVSTLKIQRTERGDSAVYLCASSQTGSSDSPLHFGNGTRLTVT.

This chain connects TRBV4-1 to TRBJ2-3; 9 nucleotides line up with TRBD2. CDR1 is MGHRA, CDR2 YSYEKL, per germline. The ends lost 3 bases at V and 3 bases at J; junction bases unmatched: 13. The CDR3 consists of 18 residues. The CDR3 loop reads CASSQGLAYVIGTDTQYF. The CDR3 nucleotides are TGCGCCAGCAGCCAGGGACTAGCCTACGTCATTGGAACAGATACGCAGTATTTT.

This clone was seen only once. This chain connects TRBV7-9 to TRBJ1-3; TRBD1 agrees at 7 bases. This CDR3 is 15 amino acids long. V was pared by 2 bases and J by 3 bases, with 4 bases of the junction left unmatched. The germline V gene encodes CDR1 SEHNR and CDR2 FQNEAQ (reference sequence). The CDR3 protein is CASSLKGANGNTIYF. CDR3 in DNA: TGTGCCAGCAGCTTAAAGGGGGCGAATGGAAACACCATATATTTT.

J is TRBJ2-7 and V is TRBV7-9; possibly TRBD1 for D (6 bases). The CDR3 has 13 amino acids. Per germline, CDR1 SEHNR and CDR2 FQNEAQ (reference sequence). The V gene lost 5 bases and the J gene lost 2 bases, with 10 bases spanning the gap. CDR3 amino acids: CASSKDSTYEQYF. The CDR3 region has the DNA TGTGCCAGCAGCAAGGACAGTACCTACGAGCAGTACTTC.

This chain connects TRBV7-3 to TRBJ2-1; no definite D call. This CDR3 spans 14 amino acids. Germline CDR1 SGHTA, CDR2 FQGTGA. V shed 2 bases and J shed 5 bases, with 10 bases lying between them. Here the CDR3 DNA reads TGTGCCAGCAGCTTAGGCCGAACAAACAATGAGCAGTTCTTC. Protein sequence: CASSLGRTNNEQFF. The complete variable domain, with remaining parts taken from reference TRBV7-3 and TRBJ2-1, reads GAGVSQTPSNKVTEKGKYVELRCDPISGHTALYWYRQSLGQGPEFLIYFQGTGAADDSGLPNDRFFAVRPEGSVSTLKIQRTERGDSAVYLCASSLGRTNNEQFFGPGTRLTVL.